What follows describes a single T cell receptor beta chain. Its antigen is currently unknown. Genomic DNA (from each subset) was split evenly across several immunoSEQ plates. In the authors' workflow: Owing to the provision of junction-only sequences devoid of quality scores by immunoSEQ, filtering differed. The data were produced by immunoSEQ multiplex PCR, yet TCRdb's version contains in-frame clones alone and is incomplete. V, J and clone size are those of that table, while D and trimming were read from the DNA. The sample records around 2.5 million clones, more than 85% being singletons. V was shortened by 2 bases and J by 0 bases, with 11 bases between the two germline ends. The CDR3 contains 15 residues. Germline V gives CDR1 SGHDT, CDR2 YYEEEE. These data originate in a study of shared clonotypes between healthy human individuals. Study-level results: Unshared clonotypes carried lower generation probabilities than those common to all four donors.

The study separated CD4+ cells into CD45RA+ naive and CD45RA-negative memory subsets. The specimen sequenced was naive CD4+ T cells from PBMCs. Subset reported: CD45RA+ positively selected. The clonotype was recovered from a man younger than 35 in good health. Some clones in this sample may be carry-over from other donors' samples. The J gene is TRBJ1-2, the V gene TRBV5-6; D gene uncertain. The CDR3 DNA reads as TGTGCCAGCAGCTTCCGACTGGATCCTAACTATGGCTACACCTTC. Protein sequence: CASSFRLDPNYGYTF.